The rows below give T cell receptor beta chains drawn from one sample of a study of technical replicates of blood from a few donors. The assay was immunoSEQ multiplex PCR, and TCRdb's table has in-frame clones only and misses some. Among about 82,000 clones listed, roughly 94% were seen once. The sequencing sample was made of T cells isolated from PBMCs. The receptors come from a human donor in good health. The CDR3 runs from the conserved cysteine through the conserved F or W. Each record gives: clone size, D gene, V gene, J gene, CDR3 protein, CDR3 DNA. D genes are given only for firm matches. The size entry is marked missing in some rows and otherwise reads once, few, many or a size class.

-	-	TRBV30	TRBJ2-7	CAWSSGYEQYF	TGTGCCTGGAGTTCCGGCTACGAGCAGTACTTC
once	TRBD1	TRBV4-1	TRBJ2-7	CASSYGQGPYEQYF	TGCGCCAGCAGCTATGGACAGGGACCCTACGAGCAGTACTTC
-	TRBD1	TRBV25-1	TRBJ2-7	CASGSGQVYEQYF	TGTGCCAGCGGTTCGGGACAGGTCTACGAGCAGTACTTC
-	TRBD2	TRBV7-8	TRBJ2-3	CASSLGLAGVERSDTQYF	TGTGCCAGCAGCTTGGGACTAGCGGGAGTCGAAAGGTCAGATACGCAGTATTTT
-	-	TRBV6-5	TRBJ2-7	CASSYSFRSSYEQYF	TGTGCCAGCAGTTACTCTTTTCGTAGCTCCTACGAGCAGTACTTC
-	-	TRBV5-4	TRBJ2-7	CASSLMPAYEQYF	TGTGCCAGCAGCTTGATGCCAGCCTACGAGCAGTACTTC
few	-	TRBV11-2	TRBJ2-6	CASSLVGSGANVLTF	TGTGCCAGCAGCTTAGTCGGCTCTGGGGCCAACGTCCTGACTTTC
-	TRBD1	TRBV2	TRBJ2-6	CASSEIPGTVTYFGANVLTF	TGTGCCAGCAGTGAGATCCCCGGGACAGTGACTTACTTTGGGGCCAACGTCCTGACTTTC
-	-	TRBV5-1	TRBJ2-1	CASSLTSNEQFF	TGCGCCAGCAGCTTGACTAGCAATGAGCAGTTCTTC
-	-	TRBV7-9	TRBJ2-5	CASSLESASSQYF	TGTGCCAGCAGCTTAGAGTCGGCTAGTTCCCAGTACTTC
-	TRBD2	TRBV15	TRBJ2-1	CATLVSGSSYNEQFF	TGTGCCACCTTAGTTAGCGGGAGCTCCTACAATGAGCAGTTCTTC
once	-	TRBV19	TRBJ2-7	CASSPRIGEQYF	TGTGCCAGTAGTCCCAGGATTGGGGAGCAGTACTTC
-	-	TRBV27	TRBJ1-1	CASSVQGTEAFF	TGTGCCAGCAGTGTACAGGGAACTGAAGCTTTCTTT
-	-	TRBV27	TRBJ1-1	CASSQDSTEAFF	TGTGCCAGCAGTCAAGACTCCACTGAAGCTTTCTTT
-	TRBD1	TRBV30	TRBJ2-1	CAWSPGQGRNEQFF	TGTGCCTGGAGCCCGGGACAGGGTAGGAATGAGCAGTTCTTC
-	TRBD1	TRBV6-1	TRBJ2-7	CASSGDRELDEQYF	TGTGCCAGCTCAGGAGACAGGGAGTTGGACGAGCAGTACTTC
few	TRBD1	TRBV30	TRBJ1-1	CASKGQGASTEAFF	TGTGCCTCGAAGGGACAGGGGGCGTCCACTGAAGCTTTCTTT
-	-	TRBV12-5	TRBJ1-5	CASGSVQGLQHF	TGTGCTAGTGGGTCTGTTCAGGGTTTGCAGCATTTT
-	-	TRBV6-5	TRBJ1-3	CASRTDRSSGNTIYF	TGTGCCAGCAGGACAGACAGGAGCTCTGGAAACACCATATATTTT
-	-	TRBV19	TRBJ2-7	CASSVSEGRSYEQYF	TGTGCCAGTAGCGTTTCTGAAGGGAGATCCTACGAGCAGTACTTC
-	TRBD1	TRBV5-1	TRBJ1-2	CASSLGDREANYGYTF	TGCGCCAGCAGCTTGGGGGACAGAGAAGCTAACTATGGCTACACCTTC
-	TRBD2	TRBV27	TRBJ2-5	CASSFGLSGGPLDF	TGTGCCAGCAGTTTCGGACTTTCGGGGGGGCCCCTGGACTTC
once	TRBD1	TRBV6-6	TRBJ1-1	CASSPGQVNTEAFF	TGTGCCAGCAGTCCCGGACAGGTGAACACTGAAGCTTTCTTT
-	TRBD2	TRBV5-1	TRBJ2-5	CASSLGAGLVETQYF	TGCGCCAGCAGCTTGGGAGCGGGATTGGTGGAGACCCAGTACTTC
-	-	TRBV9	TRBJ1-2	CASSVTGTFYGYTF	TGTGCCAGCAGCGTAACCGGGACTTTCTATGGCTACACCTTC
-	-	TRBV30	TRBJ1-3	CAWSPLRQVNTIYF	TGTGCCTGGAGTCCGCTCAGACAGGTGAACACCATATATTTT
-	TRBD2	TRBV4-1	TRBJ2-7	CASSQAPGTTYEQYF	TGCGCCAGCAGCCAAGCTCCGGGGACTACCTACGAGCAGTACTTC
-	TRBD1	TRBV28	TRBJ1-5	CASGTGGAQPQHF	TGTGCCAGCGGGACAGGGGGCGCGCAGCCCCAGCATTTT
-	TRBD2	TRBV6-1	TRBJ2-1	CASSELAGSYNEQFF	TGTGCCAGCAGTGAATTAGCGGGCTCCTACAATGAGCAGTTCTTC
-	-	TRBV5-4	TRBJ2-3	CASSSTRRATPDTQYF	TGTGCCAGCAGCTCGACTAGGAGGGCCACTCCGGATACGCAGTATTTT
-	-	TRBV9	TRBJ2-1	CASSETDRYNEQFF	TGTGCCAGCAGCGAGACAGACCGATACAATGAGCAGTTCTTC
-	-	TRBV14	TRBJ2-7	CASSAPGIYYEQYF	TGTGCCAGCAGCGCCCCCGGGATATACTACGAGCAGTACTTC
-	TRBD1	TRBV6-4	TRBJ1-3	CASSPTGTTGNTIYF	TGTGCCAGCAGTCCGACAGGGACGACTGGAAACACCATATATTTT
-	TRBD2	TRBV5-4	TRBJ2-3	CASRSSGNTDTQYF	TGTGCCAGCAGGTCTAGCGGGAACACAGATACGCAGTATTTT
-	TRBD1	TRBV28	TRBJ2-7	CASSLSGYRGSRYEQYF	TGTGCCAGCAGTTTATCCGGTTACAGGGGATCAAGGTACGAGCAGTACTTC
-	TRBD2	TRBV30	TRBJ2-1	CAWSPGRAFNEQFF	TGTGCCTGGAGTCCCGGGAGGGCCTTCAATGAGCAGTTCTTC
-	-	TRBV27	TRBJ1-2	CASSLSWGLEYGYTF	TGTGCCAGCAGTTTAAGTTGGGGGCTTGAGTATGGCTACACCTTC
-	TRBD2	TRBV6-1	TRBJ2-3	CASSTSGPRGDTQYF	TGTGCCAGCAGTACTAGCGGACCCCGGGGAGATACGCAGTATTTT
-	-	TRBV9	TRBJ2-7	CASSVQGRDEQYF	TGTGCCAGCAGCGTTCAGGGTCGCGACGAGCAGTACTTC
-	-	TRBV27	TRBJ1-2	CASSFAGNYGYTF	TGTGCCAGCAGTTTTGCAGGGAACTATGGCTACACCTTC
-	TRBD2	TRBV9	TRBJ2-1	CASSPLKRELNEQFF	TGTGCCAGCAGCCCTCTCAAGCGGGAGCTGAATGAGCAGTTCTTC
-	TRBD1	TRBV5-1	TRBJ1-2	CASSLESRGQTNF	TGCGCCAGCAGCTTGGAGTCCAGGGGGCAGACCAACTTC
-	-	TRBV5-8	TRBJ2-1	CASSLGLFGQGSYNEQFF	TGTGCCAGCAGCTTGGGTCTGTTCGGCCAGGGTTCCTACAATGAGCAGTTCTTC
-	-	TRBV18	TRBJ2-7	CASSPTGGGEQYF	TGTGCCAGCTCACCAACAGGGGGGGGCGAGCAGTACTTC
-	-	TRBV29-1	TRBJ1-1	CSVSNTEAFF	TGCAGCGTTAGCAACACTGAAGCTTTCTTT
-	TRBD2	TRBV5-1	TRBJ2-7	CASSLVTSGINEQYF	TGCGCCAGCAGCCTTGTGACTAGCGGGATAAACGAGCAGTACTTC
-	-	TRBV27	TRBJ2-7	CASSSLIALGVISYEQYF	TGTGCCAGCAGTTCATTAATCGCGCTTGGAGTAATTTCCTACGAGCAGTACTTC
-	-	TRBV25-1	TRBJ2-5	CASSEPGHLETQYF	TGTGCCAGCAGTGAACCGGGACATTTGGAGACCCAGTACTTC
-	-	TRBV4-3	TRBJ2-7	CASSQGTGDTNPYEQYF	TGCGCCAGCAGCCAAGGAACCGGGGACACCAATCCCTACGAGCAGTACTTC
-	TRBD2	TRBV13	TRBJ2-3	CASSDSLAGGSDTQYF	TGTGCCAGCAGCGACTCCCTAGCGGGAGGGTCAGATACGCAGTATTTT
-	-	TRBV7-2	TRBJ2-5	CASSPRWRVVQETQYF	TGTGCCAGCAGCCCGAGGTGGCGGGTCGTACAAGAGACCCAGTACTTC
-	TRBD1	TRBV9	TRBJ2-3	CASSVGLQGDTDTQYF	TGTGCCAGCAGCGTAGGGCTTCAGGGGGACACAGATACGCAGTATTTT
few	-	TRBV19	TRBJ1-5	CASSMNRGLISNQPQHF	TGTGCCAGTAGTATGAATAGGGGACTGATTAGCAATCAGCCCCAGCATTTT